Listed here is a single T cell receptor beta chain. The CDR3 is 11 amino acids. V shed 5 bases and J shed 9 bases, with 8 bases lying between them. This record belongs to a study of blood T cell repertoires in COVID-19. About the study: The samples span acute and convalescent COVID-19 from the United States, Italy and Spain.

This study enrolled people aged roughly 18 to 89 from 20 to 25 US geographic areas. Cohort 3 recovered donors had two negative PCRs, clearance, or symptom resolution. How the authors handled the data: It was from reference gene primer amplification that nucleated cell counts were estimated. Sequenced by immunoSEQ multiplex PCR; TCRdb stores in-frame clones only, minus some. Clone size and the V and J calls come from that table; the DNA yielded D and trimming. The data hold around 430,000 clones, with approximately 90% observed a single time. The sequenced sample was PBMCs or T cells enriched from blood (not recorded which). The TCR was taken from a woman aged 45-65 years who had recovered from COVID-19. The V gene is TRBV12-3 or TRBV12-4, the J gene TRBJ2-1; tentatively, D is TRBD1 (7 bases). CDR3: CASSQGGEQFF. Here the CDR3 DNA reads TGTGCCAGCAGTCAGGGGGGTGAGCAGTTCTTC.